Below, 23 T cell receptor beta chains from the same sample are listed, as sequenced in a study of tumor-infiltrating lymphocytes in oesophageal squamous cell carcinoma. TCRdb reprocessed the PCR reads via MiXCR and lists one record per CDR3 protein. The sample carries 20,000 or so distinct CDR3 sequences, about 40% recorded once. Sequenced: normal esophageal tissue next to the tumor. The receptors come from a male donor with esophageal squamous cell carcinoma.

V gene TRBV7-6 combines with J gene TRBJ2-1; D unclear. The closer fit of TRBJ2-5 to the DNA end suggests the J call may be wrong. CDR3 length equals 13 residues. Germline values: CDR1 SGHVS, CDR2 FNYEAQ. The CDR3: CASSLGPQETQYF. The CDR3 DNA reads TGTGCCAGCAGCTTAGGCCCCCAAGAGACCCAGTACTTC.

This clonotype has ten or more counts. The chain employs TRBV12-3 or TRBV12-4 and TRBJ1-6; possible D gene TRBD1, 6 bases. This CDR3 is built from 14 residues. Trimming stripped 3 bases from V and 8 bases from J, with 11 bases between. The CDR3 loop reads CASSFRGRYSPLHF. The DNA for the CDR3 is TGTGCCAGCAGTTTCCGGGGGCGATATTCACCCCTCCACTTT.

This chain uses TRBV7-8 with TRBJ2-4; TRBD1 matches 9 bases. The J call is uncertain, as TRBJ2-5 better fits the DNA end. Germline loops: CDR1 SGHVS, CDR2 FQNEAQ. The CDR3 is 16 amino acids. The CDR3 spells CASSLGTGARGETQYF. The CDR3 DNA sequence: TGTGCCAGCAGCTTAGGGACAGGGGCGCGGGGGGAGACCCAGTACTTC.

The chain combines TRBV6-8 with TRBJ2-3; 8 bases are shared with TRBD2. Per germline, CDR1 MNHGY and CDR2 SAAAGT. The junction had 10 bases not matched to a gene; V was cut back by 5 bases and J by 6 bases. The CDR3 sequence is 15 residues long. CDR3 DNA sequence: TGTGCCAGCAGTGCCCGGGGACTAGGCGGTGATACGCAGTATTTT. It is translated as CASSARGLGGDTQYF.

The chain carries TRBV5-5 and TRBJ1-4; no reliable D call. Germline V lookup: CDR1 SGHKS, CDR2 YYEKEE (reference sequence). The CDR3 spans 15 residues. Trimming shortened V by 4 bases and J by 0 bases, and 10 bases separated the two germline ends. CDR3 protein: CASSLDGATNEKLFF. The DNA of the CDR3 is TGTGCCAGCAGCCTGGACGGCGCAACTAATGAAAAACTGTTTTTT. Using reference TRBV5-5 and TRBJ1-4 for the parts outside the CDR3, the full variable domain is DAGVTQSPTHLIKTRGQQVTLRCSPISGHKSVSWYQQVLGQGPQFIFQYYEKEERGRGNFPDRFSARQFPNYSSELNVNALLLGDSALYLCASSLDGATNEKLFFGSGTQLSVL.

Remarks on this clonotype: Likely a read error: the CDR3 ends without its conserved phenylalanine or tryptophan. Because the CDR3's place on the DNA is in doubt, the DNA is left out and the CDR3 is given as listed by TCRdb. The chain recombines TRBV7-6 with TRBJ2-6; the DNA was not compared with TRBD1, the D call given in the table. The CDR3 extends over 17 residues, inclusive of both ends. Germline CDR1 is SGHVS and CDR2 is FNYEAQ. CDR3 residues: CASSLTGTAQETQYFGA.

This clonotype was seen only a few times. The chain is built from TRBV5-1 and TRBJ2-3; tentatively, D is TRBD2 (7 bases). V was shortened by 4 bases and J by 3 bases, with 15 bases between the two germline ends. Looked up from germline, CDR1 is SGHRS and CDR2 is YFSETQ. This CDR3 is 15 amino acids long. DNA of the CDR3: TGCGCCAGCAGCCCAGACAGGCGGGGGACAGATACGCAGTATTTT. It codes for CASSPDRRGTDTQYF.

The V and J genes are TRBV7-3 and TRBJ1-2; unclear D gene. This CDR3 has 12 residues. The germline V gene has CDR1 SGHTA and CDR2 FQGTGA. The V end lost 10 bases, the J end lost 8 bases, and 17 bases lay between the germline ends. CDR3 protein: CATLTCPRGYTF. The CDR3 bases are TGTGCCACTCTGACGTGCCCCAGGGGCTACACCTTC. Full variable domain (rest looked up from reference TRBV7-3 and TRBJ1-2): GAGVSQTPSNKVTEKGKYVELRCDPISGHTALYWYRQSLGQGPEFLIYFQGTGAADDSGLPNDRFFAVRPEGSVSTLKIQRTERGDSAVYLCATLTCPRGYTFGSGTRLTVV.

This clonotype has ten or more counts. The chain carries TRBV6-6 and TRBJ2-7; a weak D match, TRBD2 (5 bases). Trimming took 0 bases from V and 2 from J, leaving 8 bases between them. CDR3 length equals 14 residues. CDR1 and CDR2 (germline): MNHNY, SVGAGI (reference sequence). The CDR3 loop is CASSYSSATYEQYF. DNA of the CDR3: TGTGCCAGCAGTTACTCTAGCGCTACCTACGAGCAGTACTTC.

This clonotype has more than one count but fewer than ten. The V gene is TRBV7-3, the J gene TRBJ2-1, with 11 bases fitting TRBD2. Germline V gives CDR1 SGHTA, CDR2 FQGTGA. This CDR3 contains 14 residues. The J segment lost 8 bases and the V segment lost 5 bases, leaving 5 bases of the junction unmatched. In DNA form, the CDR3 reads TGTGCCAGCAGCGAGGGACTAGCGGCCGATGAGCAGTTCTTC. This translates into CASSEGLAADEQFF.

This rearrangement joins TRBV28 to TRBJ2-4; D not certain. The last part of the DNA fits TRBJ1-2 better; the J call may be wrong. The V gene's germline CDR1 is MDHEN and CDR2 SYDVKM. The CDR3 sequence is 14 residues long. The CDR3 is CASSLPDPSYGYTF. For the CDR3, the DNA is TGTGCCAGCAGTTTACCAGACCCCTCATATGGCTACACCTTC.

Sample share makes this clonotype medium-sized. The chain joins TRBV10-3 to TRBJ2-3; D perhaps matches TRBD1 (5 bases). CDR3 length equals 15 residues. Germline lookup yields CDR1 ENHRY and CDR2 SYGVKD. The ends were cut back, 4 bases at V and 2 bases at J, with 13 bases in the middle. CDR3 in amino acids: CAISAVRENTDTQYF. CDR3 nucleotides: TGTGCCATCAGTGCGGTCAGGGAAAACACAGATACGCAGTATTTT.

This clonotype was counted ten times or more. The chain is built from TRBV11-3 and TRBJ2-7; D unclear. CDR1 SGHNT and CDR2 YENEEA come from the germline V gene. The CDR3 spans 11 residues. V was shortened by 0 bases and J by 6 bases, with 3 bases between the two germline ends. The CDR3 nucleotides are TGTGCCAGCAGCTTAGAGAGCGAGCAGTACTTC. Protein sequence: CASSLESEQYF. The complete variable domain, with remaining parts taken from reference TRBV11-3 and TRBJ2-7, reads EAGVVQSPRYKIIEKKQPVAFWCNPISGHNTLYWYLQNLGQGPELLIRYENEEAVDDSQLPKDRFSAERLKGVDSTLKIQPAELGDSAVYLCASSLESEQYFGPGTRLTVT.

CDR3 coding DNA: TGTGCCAGCAGCGCCGGGGCCTGGGACGAGCAGTACTTC. Its protein product is CASSAGAWDEQYF. The chain links TRBV7-9 to TRBJ2-1, with D tentatively TRBD1 or TRBD2 (5 bases each). TRBJ2-7 explains the end of the DNA better; the J call may be wrong. The CDR3 has 13 amino acids. In germline, CDR1 is SEHNR, CDR2 FQNEAQ (reference sequence).

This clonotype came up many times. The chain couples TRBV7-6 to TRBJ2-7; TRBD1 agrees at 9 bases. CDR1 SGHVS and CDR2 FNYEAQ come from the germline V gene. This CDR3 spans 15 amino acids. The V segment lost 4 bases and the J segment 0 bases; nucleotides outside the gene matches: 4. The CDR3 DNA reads TGTGCCAGCAGCTCAGGGACAGGGAGCTCCTACGAGCAGTACTTC. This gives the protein CASSSGTGSSYEQYF.

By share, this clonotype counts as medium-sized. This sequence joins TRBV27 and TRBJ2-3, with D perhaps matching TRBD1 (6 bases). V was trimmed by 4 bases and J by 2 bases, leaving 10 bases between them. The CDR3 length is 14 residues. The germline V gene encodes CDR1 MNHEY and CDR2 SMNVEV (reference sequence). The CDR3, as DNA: TGTGCCAGCAGTTGGCAGGGGTTCACAGATACGCAGTATTTT. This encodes CASSWQGFTDTQYF.

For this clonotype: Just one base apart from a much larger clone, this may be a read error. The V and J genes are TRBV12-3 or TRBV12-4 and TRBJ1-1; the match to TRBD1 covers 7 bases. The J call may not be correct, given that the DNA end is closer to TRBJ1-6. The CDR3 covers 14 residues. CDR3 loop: CASSPTGVRAPLHF. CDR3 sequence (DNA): TGTGCCAGCAGCCCAACAGGGGTCCGGGCACCCCTCCACTTT.

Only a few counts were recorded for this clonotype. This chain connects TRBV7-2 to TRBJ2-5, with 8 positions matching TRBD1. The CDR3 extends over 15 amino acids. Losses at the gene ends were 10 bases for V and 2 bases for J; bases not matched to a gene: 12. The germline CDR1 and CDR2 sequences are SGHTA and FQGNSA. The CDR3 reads CAIALQGARQETQYF. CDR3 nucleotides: TGTGCCATCGCACTTCAGGGGGCGAGACAAGAGACCCAGTACTTC.

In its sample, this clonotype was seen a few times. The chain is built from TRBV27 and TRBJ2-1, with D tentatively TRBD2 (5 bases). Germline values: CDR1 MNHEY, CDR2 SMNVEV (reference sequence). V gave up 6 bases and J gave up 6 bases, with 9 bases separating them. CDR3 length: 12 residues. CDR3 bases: TGTGCCAGCAGCAAACTAGGCAATGAGCAGTTCTTC. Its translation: CASSKLGNEQFF.

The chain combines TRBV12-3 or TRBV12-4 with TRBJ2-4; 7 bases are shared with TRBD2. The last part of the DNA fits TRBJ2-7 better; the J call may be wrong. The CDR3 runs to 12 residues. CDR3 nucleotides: TGTGCCAGCAGTCAGGGACTATACGAGCAGTACTTC. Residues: CASSQGLYEQYF.

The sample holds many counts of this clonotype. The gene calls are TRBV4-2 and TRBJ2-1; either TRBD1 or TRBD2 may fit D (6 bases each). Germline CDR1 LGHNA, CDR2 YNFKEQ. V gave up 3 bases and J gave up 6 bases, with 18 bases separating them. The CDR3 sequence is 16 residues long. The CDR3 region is CASSQPRGEGVNEQFF. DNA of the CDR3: TGTGCCAGCAGCCAGCCTAGGGGGGAAGGGGTCAATGAGCAGTTCTTC.

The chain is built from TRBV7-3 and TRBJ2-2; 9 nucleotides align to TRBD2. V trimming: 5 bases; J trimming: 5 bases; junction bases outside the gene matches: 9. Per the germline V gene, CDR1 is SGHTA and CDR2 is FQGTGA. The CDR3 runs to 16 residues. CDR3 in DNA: TGTGCCAGCAGCCCCCTGGCGGGAGGGATAACCGGGGAGCTGTTTTTT. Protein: CASSPLAGGITGELFF.

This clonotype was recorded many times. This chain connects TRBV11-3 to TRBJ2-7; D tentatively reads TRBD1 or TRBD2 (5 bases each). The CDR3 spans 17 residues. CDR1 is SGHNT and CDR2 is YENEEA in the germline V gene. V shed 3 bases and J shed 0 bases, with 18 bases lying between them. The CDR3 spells CASSFSGLWGSSYEQYF. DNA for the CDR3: TGTGCCAGCAGCTTTTCAGGATTATGGGGGAGCTCCTACGAGCAGTACTTC.